The 16 T cell receptor beta chains given below trace back to one sample, sequenced in a study of cytomegalovirus exposure and HLA in healthy donors. Primers for the PCR totalled 60 Vbeta and 13 Jbeta. The data were produced by immunoSEQ multiplex PCR, yet TCRdb's version contains in-frame clones alone and is incomplete. The sample yields over 110,000 clones, about 84% seen once. Material: PBMCs. The receptors were gathered from a woman aged 40 to 50 in good health and CMV-seropositive.

The CDR3 protein is CASRRLAVSYEQYF. CDR3 sequence (DNA): TGTGCCAGCAGAAGACTAGCGGTCTCCTACGAGCAGTACTTC. The chain employs TRBV6-5 and TRBJ2-7; 9 bases map to TRBD2. From germline, CDR1 is MNHEY and CDR2 SVGAGI. The CDR3 is made up of 14 amino acids. Trimming cost V 6 bases and J 0 bases; bases outside gene matches: 3.

The J gene is TRBJ1-3, the V gene TRBV28, with D possibly matching TRBD1 (6 bases). From germline, CDR1 is MDHEN and CDR2 SYDVKM. The CDR3 covers 15 residues. Trimming left V 2 bases short and J 2 bases short, with 10 bases between. The CDR3 nucleotides are TGTGCCAGCAGTTTACTGGGACAAGCTGGAAACACCATATATTTT. This gives the protein CASSLLGQAGNTIYF.

This clone was detected only a few times. The V call is TRBV9, the J call TRBJ2-3; D not certain. The CDR3 is made up of 14 amino acids. V dropped 4 bases and J dropped 0 bases, with 9 bases sitting between them. The V gene's germline CDR1 is SGDLS and CDR2 YYNGEE. CDR3 amino acids: CASSPRFSTDTQYF. CDR3 coding DNA: TGTGCCAGCAGCCCCCGGTTTAGCACAGATACGCAGTATTTT.

The genes are TRBV7-9 and TRBJ2-3; 9 bases align to TRBD2. CDR1 is SEHNR, CDR2 FQNEAQ, per germline (reference sequence). The CDR3 has 18 amino acids. The junction had 15 bases not matched to a gene; V was cut back by 2 bases and J by 6 bases. CDR3 sequence reads: CASSLRRRPAGGADTQYF. The DNA for the CDR3 is TGTGCCAGCAGCTTAAGGCGACGGCCAGCGGGAGGCGCGGATACGCAGTATTTT.

V gene TRBV6-5 combines with J gene TRBJ2-3; 10 bases are shared with TRBD2. The germline gives CDR1 MNHEY, CDR2 SVGAGI. The CDR3 length is 16 residues. Trimming took 0 bases from V and 0 from J; bases not matched to a gene: 0. CDR3 in amino acids: CASSYSTSGSTDTQYF. CDR3 coding DNA: TGTGCCAGCAGTTACTCGACTAGCGGGAGCACAGATACGCAGTATTTT.

In this sample, this clone turned up once. The chain couples TRBV28 to TRBJ2-1, with D unresolved. This CDR3 has 13 residues. The germline gives CDR1 MDHEN, CDR2 SYDVKM. Trimming shortened V by 3 bases and J by 1 base, and 4 bases separated the two germline ends. The CDR3 nucleotides read TGTGCCAGCAGTTTGTCATCCTACAATGAGCAGTTCTTC. Amino acids: CASSLSSYNEQFF.

This chain uses TRBV6-5 with TRBJ1-1, with TRBD1 identical over 7 bases. There are 15 residues in the CDR3. CDR1 and CDR2 from the germline V gene are MNHEY and SVGAGI. V trimming: 5 bases; J trimming: 1 base; junction bases outside the gene matches: 7. The CDR3 sequence is CASSVTGVRNTEAFF. CDR3 bases: TGTGCCAGCAGTGTAACAGGGGTAAGGAACACTGAAGCTTTCTTT.

V usage is TRBV6-5 and J usage is TRBJ2-2; 8 bases align to TRBD1. V lost 6 bases and J lost 6; bases outside the gene matches: 3. Germline assignment: CDR1 MNHEY and CDR2 SVGAGI. This CDR3 is 13 amino acids long. The chain's CDR3 is CASSRTGSGELFF. For the CDR3, the DNA is TGTGCCAGCAGCCGGACAGGGTCCGGGGAGCTGTTTTTT.

This chain joins TRBV5-4 and TRBJ1-5, with D perhaps TRBD1 (6 bases). The CDR3 extends over 13 amino acids. The V end was cut by 4 bases, the J end by 6 bases, with 11 bases between. Germline CDR1 reads SGHNT; CDR2 reads YYREEE (reference sequence). The CDR3 nucleotides read TGTGCCAGCAGCACCCAGGGGTCTCAGCCCCAGCATTTT. Its translation: CASSTQGSQPQHF. Combining the CDR3 with reference TRBV5-4 and TRBJ1-5 gives the whole variable domain ETGVTQSPTHLIKTRGQQVTLRCSSQSGHNTVSWYQQALGQGPQFIFQYYREEENGRGNFPPRFSGLQFPNYSSELNVNALELDDSALYLCASSTQGSQPQHFGDGTRLSIL.

The rearrangement uses TRBV29-1 and TRBJ2-1; 15 bases fit TRBD2. This CDR3 has 16 residues. The V gene end was trimmed by 3 bases and the J gene end by 3 bases; junction bases not matched to a gene: 3. In germline, CDR1 is SQVTM, CDR2 ANQGSEA. The CDR3 is CSVDGTSGRYYNEQFF. For the CDR3, the DNA is TGCAGCGTTGATGGGACTAGCGGGAGGTACTACAATGAGCAGTTCTTC.

This chain links TRBV29-1 with TRBJ2-3; 7 positions agree with TRBD2. Germline loops: CDR1 SQVTM, CDR2 ANQGSEA. The length of the CDR3 is 15 residues. V trimming: 2 bases; J trimming: 1 base; junction bases outside the gene matches: 6. The CDR3 sequence is CSVEWMAGGTDTQYF. Here the CDR3 DNA reads TGCAGCGTTGAATGGATGGCGGGAGGCACAGATACGCAGTATTTT.

This clone was detected only a few times. J is TRBJ2-7 and V is TRBV2; D may be TRBD2 (6 bases). Germline V gives CDR1 SNHLY, CDR2 FYNNEI. CDR3 length: 14 amino acids. V lost 0 bases and J lost 6, with 12 bases in between. The CDR3 DNA sequence: TGTGCCAGCAGTGAAGCCGGGGGAGAAAGCGAGCAGTACTTC. Translated: CASSEAGGESEQYF.

The chain has TRBV28 and TRBJ2-2; maybe TRBD1 (5 bases). Trimming removed 2 bases at V and 3 bases at J, with 7 bases between. The CDR3 runs to 14 residues. Germline V lookup: CDR1 MDHEN, CDR2 SYDVKM. The CDR3: CASSLQTDTGELFF. Written as DNA, the CDR3 is TGTGCCAGCAGTTTACAGACAGACACCGGGGAGCTGTTTTTT.

This chain joins TRBV18 and TRBJ2-5; the match to TRBD2 covers 8 bases. V shed 8 bases, J shed 7 bases, and the junction held 12 bases outside the gene matches. Germline-derived CDR1 and CDR2 are KGHSH and LQKENI. The length of the CDR3 is 14 residues. The chain's CDR3 is CASTERERTGTQYF. The CDR3 DNA is TGTGCCAGCACGGAGCGGGAGAGGACCGGGACCCAGTACTTC.

The count of this clone is one. The rearrangement uses TRBV27 and TRBJ2-1; D is unresolved. The CDR3 runs to 14 residues. In germline, CDR1 is MNHEY, CDR2 SMNVEV (reference sequence). V dropped 7 bases and J dropped 1 base, with 11 bases sitting between them. CDR3 protein: CASKRQDSYNEQFF. DNA of the CDR3: TGTGCCAGCAAACGTCAGGATTCCTACAATGAGCAGTTCTTC.

This chain uses TRBV27 with TRBJ2-7; weak D call: TRBD1 (5 bases). Germline CDR1 MNHEY, CDR2 SMNVEV (reference sequence). Trimming left V 3 bases short and J 3 bases short, with 24 bases between. The CDR3 is 18 residues long. The CDR3 protein is CASSFRQFPASPLYEQYF. In DNA form, the CDR3 reads TGTGCCAGCAGTTTCCGACAGTTTCCGGCAAGCCCCCTCTACGAGCAGTACTTC.